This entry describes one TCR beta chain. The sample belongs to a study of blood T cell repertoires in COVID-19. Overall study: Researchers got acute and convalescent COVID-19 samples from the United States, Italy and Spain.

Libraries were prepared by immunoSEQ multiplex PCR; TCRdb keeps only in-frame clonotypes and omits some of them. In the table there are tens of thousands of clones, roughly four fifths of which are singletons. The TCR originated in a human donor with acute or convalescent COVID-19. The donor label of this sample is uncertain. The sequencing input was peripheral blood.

The CDR3 nucleotides read TGTGCCAGCAGCCCAGGACTACAAGAGACCCAGTACTTC. Protein sequence: CASSPGLQETQYF. The chain uses TRBV11-3 and TRBJ2-5; perhaps TRBD2 as D (6 bases). The CDR3 runs 13 residues. Germline V gene sequence: CDR1 SGHNT, CDR2 YENEEA. The V and J ends lost 5 bases and 2 bases respectively, with 9 bases between them.